Here is one TCR beta chain with its context. In the source study's methods: Reference gene primers were amplified, and this amplification served to estimate nucleated cell counts. Data came from immunoSEQ multiplex PCR; TCRdb stores just in-frame clones and leaves some out. The V and J calls and clone size come from that table; D and trimming were worked out from the DNA. The sample contains 95,000 to 150,000 clones, around 85% of which appear only once. The sample comes from a study of blood T cell repertoires in COVID-19. Overall study: T cells, B-cell-depleted T cells, or PBMCs supplied cDNA or gDNA.

Sequencing was performed on peripheral blood. The clonotype originates from a man in his thirties or forties with COVID-19, enrolled during active disease.

CDR3: CASSYSGSLSYTF. DNA for the CDR3: TGTGCCAGCAGTTACTCGGGCAGTTTGAGCTACACCTTC. The V and J genes are TRBV6-2 or TRBV6-3 and TRBJ1-2, with D hard to call. Germline V gene data show CDR1 as MNHEY and CDR2 as SVGEGT. The V gene lost 0 bases and the J gene lost 9 bases, with 11 bases spanning the gap. The CDR3 is made up of 13 amino acids.